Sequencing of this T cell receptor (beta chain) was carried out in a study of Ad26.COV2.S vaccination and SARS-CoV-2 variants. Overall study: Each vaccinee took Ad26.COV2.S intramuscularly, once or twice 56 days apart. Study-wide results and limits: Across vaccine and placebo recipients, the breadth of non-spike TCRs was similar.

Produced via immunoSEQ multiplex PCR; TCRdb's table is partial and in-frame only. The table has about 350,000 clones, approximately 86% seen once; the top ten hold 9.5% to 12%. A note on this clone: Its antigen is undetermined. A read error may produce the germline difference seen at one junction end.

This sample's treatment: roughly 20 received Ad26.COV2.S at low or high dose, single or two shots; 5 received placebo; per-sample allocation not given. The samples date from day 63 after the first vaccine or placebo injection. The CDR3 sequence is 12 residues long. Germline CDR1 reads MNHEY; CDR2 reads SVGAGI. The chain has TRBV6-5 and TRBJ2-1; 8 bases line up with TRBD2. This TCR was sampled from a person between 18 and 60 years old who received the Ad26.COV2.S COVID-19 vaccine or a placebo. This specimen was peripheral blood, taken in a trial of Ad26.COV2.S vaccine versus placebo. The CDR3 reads CASSRLSGRKIF. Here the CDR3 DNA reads TGTGCCAGCAGTCGACTCAGCGGGAGAAAGATCTTC.